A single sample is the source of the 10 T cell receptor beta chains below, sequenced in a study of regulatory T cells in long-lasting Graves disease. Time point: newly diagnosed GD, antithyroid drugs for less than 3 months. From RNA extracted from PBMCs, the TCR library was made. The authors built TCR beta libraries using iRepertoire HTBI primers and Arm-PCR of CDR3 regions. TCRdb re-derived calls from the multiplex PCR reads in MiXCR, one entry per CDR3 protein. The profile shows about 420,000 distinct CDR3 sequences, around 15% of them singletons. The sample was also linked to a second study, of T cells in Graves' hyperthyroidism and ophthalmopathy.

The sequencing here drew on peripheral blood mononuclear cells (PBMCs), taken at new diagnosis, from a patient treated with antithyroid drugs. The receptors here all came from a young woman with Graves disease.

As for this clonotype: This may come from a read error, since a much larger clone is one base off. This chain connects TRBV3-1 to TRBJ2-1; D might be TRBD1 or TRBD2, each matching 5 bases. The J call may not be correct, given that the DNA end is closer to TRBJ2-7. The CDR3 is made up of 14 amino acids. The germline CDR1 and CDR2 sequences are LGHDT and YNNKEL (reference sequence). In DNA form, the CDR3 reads TGTGCCAGCAGCCGGGGGATCTCCTACAATGAGCAGTACTTC. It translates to CASSRGISYNEQYF.

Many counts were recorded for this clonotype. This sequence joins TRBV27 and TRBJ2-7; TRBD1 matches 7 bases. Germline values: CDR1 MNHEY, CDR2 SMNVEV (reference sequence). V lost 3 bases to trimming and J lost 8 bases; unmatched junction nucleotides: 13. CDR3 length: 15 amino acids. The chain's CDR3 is CASSFAGTVFDKQYF. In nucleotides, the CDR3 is TGTGCCAGCAGTTTTGCCGGGACAGTTTTTGACAAGCAGTACTTC.

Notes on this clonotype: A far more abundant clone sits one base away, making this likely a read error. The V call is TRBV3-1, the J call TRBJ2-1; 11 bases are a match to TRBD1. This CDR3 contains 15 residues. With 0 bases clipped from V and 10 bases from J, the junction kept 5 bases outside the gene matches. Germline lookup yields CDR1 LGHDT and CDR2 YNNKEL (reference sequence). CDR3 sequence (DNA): TGTGCCAGCAGCCAAGAGGGACAGGGGGGCTACGAGCAGTTCTTC. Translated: CASSQEGQGGYEQFF.

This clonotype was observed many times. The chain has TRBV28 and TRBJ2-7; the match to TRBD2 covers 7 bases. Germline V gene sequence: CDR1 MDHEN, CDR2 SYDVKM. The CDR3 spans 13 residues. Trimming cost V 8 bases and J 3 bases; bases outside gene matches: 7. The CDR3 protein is CASWGGSVYEQYF. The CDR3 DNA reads TGTGCCAGCTGGGGCGGGAGCGTCTACGAGCAGTACTTC.

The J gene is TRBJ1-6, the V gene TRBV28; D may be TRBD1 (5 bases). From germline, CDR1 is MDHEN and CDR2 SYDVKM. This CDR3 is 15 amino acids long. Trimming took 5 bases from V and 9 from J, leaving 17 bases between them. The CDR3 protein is CASSPESGVGSPLHF. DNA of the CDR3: TGTGCCAGCAGTCCCGAATCGGGGGTTGGTTCACCCCTCCACTTT.

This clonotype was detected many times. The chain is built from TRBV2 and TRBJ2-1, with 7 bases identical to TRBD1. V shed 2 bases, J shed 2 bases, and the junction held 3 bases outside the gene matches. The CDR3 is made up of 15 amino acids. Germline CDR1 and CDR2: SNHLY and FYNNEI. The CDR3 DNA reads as TGTGCCAGCAGTGAAAGGACAGGTCCCTACAATGAGCAGTTCTTC. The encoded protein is CASSERTGPYNEQFF.

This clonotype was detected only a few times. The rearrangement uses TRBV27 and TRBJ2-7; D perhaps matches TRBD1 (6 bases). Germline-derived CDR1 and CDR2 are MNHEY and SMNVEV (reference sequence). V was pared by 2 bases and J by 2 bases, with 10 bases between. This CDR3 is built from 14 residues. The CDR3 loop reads CASSLVEGAYEQYF. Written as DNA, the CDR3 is TGTGCCAGCAGTTTAGTAGAGGGGGCCTACGAGCAGTACTTC.

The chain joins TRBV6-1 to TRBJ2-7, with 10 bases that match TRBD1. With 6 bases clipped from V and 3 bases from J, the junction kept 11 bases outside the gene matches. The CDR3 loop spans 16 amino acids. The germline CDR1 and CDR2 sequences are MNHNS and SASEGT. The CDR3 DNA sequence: TGTGCCAGCAGCTTAACTACCGGGACAGGGGTCTACGAGCAGTACTTC. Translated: CASSLTTGTGVYEQYF.

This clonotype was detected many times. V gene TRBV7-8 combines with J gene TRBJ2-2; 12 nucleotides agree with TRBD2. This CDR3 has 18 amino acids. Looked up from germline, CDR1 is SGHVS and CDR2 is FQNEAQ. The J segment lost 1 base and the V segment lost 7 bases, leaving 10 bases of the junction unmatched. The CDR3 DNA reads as TGTGCCAGCAACCGGCGACTAGCGGGAGACCTGAACACCGGGGAGCTGTTTTTT. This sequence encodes CASNRRLAGDLNTGELFF.

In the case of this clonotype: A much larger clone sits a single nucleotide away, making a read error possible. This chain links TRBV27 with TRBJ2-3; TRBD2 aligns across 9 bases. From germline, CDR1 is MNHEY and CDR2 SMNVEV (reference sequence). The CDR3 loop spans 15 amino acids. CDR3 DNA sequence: TGTGCCAGCAGCGGCGGCGGGAGGGCCGTAGATACGCGGTATTTT. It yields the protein CASSGGGRAVDTRYF.